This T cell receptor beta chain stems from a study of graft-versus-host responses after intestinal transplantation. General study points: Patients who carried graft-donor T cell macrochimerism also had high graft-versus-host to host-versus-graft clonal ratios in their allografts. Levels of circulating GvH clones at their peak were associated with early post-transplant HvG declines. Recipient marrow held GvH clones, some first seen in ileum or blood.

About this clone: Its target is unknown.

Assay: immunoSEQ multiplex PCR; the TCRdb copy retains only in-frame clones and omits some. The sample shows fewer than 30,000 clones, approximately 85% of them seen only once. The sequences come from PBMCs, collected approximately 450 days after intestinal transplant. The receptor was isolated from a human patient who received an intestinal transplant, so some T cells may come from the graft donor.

The CDR3 DNA reads TGTGCCTGGAGTGTATTTCCTGGGGAGCTGTTTTTT. It is translated as CAWSVFPGELFF. The chain employs TRBV30 and TRBJ2-2; no clear D. There are 12 residues in the CDR3. Germline CDR1 GTSNPN, CDR2 SVGIG (reference sequence). V was trimmed by 0 bases and J by 8 bases, leaving 7 bases between them.